A single sample is the source of the 32 T cell receptor beta chains below, sequenced in a study of blood T cell repertoires in COVID-19. Method: immunoSEQ multiplex PCR; TCRdb's copy keeps in-frame clones and lacks some. This table has over 150,000 clones, about 90% appearing once. Specimen: PBMCs or T cells enriched from blood (not recorded which). These TCRs come from a woman in her fifties or sixties who had recovered from COVID-19.

The V gene is TRBV15, the J gene TRBJ2-3, with D possibly TRBD1 on 5 matching bases. The germline V gene encodes CDR1 LNHNV and CDR2 YYDKDF (reference sequence). This CDR3 has 16 amino acids. V was pared by 1 base and J by 4 bases, with 15 bases between. CDR3 sequence reads: CATSRGDQGNADTQYF. DNA for the CDR3: TGTGCCACCAGCAGAGGGGATCAGGGTAACGCAGATACGCAGTATTTT.

The chain combines TRBV10-1 with TRBJ1-1; 7 positions agree with TRBD1. V trimming: 10 bases; J trimming: 5 bases; junction bases outside the gene matches: 10. The germline gives CDR1 WNHNN, CDR2 SYGVQD (reference sequence). The length of the CDR3 is 13 residues. The CDR3 DNA reads as TGCGCCACCATAACAGGGGAAGATACTGAAGCTTTCTTT. Amino acids: CATITGEDTEAFF.

This CDR3 is CASSPSGHNSYEQYF. CDR3 DNA: TGTGCCAGCAGCCCCTCGGGACATAACTCCTACGAGCAGTACTTC. The chain uses TRBV9 and TRBJ2-7; tentative D call: TRBD1 (6 bases). From germline, CDR1 is SGDLS and CDR2 YYNGEE. Trimming pared 4 bases from V and 0 bases from J, leaving 14 bases between. This CDR3 comprises 15 residues.

The genes are TRBV10-3 and TRBJ2-1, with D perhaps matching TRBD1 (5 bases). Germline values: CDR1 ENHRY, CDR2 SYGVKD. The CDR3 totals 17 residues. V gave up 1 base and J gave up 0 bases, with 13 bases separating them. For the CDR3, the DNA is TGTGCCATCAGTGAGTTCTCCGACAGTAGCTCCTACAATGAGCAGTTCTTC. Amino acid sequence: CAISEFSDSSSYNEQFF.

The CDR3 here is CASSLVWSSNQPQHF. CDR3 nucleotides: TGTGCCAGCAGTTTAGTTTGGAGTAGCAATCAGCCCCAGCATTTT. V is TRBV28 and J is TRBJ1-5; D not certain. V lost 2 bases and J 0 bases, leaving 8 bases between the germline ends. This CDR3 contains 15 residues. From germline, CDR1 is MDHEN and CDR2 SYDVKM.

The chain recombines TRBV24-1 with TRBJ2-1, with TRBD1 matching over 12 bases. Per the germline V gene, CDR1 is KGHDR and CDR2 is SFDVKD. The CDR3 sequence is 19 residues long. Trimming at V came to 1 base and at J to 7 bases, leaving 13 bases not matched to a gene. The CDR3 here is CATSDFQGQGASDRNEQFF. The CDR3 DNA reads as TGTGCCACCAGTGATTTCCAGGGACAGGGGGCGTCAGATCGGAATGAGCAGTTCTTC.

This chain joins TRBV3-1 (or the pseudogene TRBV3-2) and TRBJ2-7; TRBD1 is a possible D gene (6 bases). The CDR3 consists of 12 residues. Germline V gives CDR1 LGHDT, CDR2 YNNKEL (reference sequence). Trimming cost V 4 bases and J 4 bases, with 8 bases left between them. CDR3 DNA: TGTGCCAGCAGCCCCCAGGGGTACGAGCAGTACTTC. Translation gives CASSPQGYEQYF.

The chain recombines TRBV5-1 with TRBJ2-3; D is uncertain. The germline V gene encodes CDR1 SGHRS and CDR2 YFSETQ. This CDR3 contains 13 residues. Trimming shortened V by 3 bases and J by 1 base, and 6 bases separated the two germline ends. The DNA for the CDR3 is TGCGCCAGCAGCTCCACAGGCACAGATACGCAGTATTTT. Its protein product is CASSSTGTDTQYF.

The V call is TRBV27, the J call TRBJ2-7, with 8 bases fitting TRBD1. With V trimmed by 8 bases and J by 1 base, 10 bases remained unmatched. CDR3 length equals 15 residues. CDR1 MNHEY and CDR2 SMNVEV come from the germline V gene (reference sequence). CDR3 nucleotides: TGTGCCAGCGGGCGAGGACAGGGCCAATCCTACGAGCAGTACTTC. It translates to CASGRGQGQSYEQYF.

The gene calls are TRBV10-2 and TRBJ2-5; D is possibly TRBD1 (6 bases). Germline loops: CDR1 WSHSY, CDR2 SAAADI. This CDR3 region has 15 residues. The V and J ends lost 3 bases and 5 bases respectively, with 16 bases between them. CDR3 sequence: CASSDRGQGIETQYF. In DNA, the CDR3 is TGCGCCAGCAGTGATCGCGGGCAGGGGATTGAGACCCAGTACTTC.

The chain recombines TRBV7-8 with TRBJ2-1; TRBD2 aligns across 12 bases. Looked up from germline, CDR1 is SGHVS and CDR2 is FQNEAQ. V shed 7 bases and J 7 bases; nucleotides not matched to a gene: 11. This CDR3 region has 16 residues. CDR3 bases: TGTGCCAGCAACATACTACGGACTAGCGGGAATAATGAGCAGTTCTTC. The encoded protein is CASNILRTSGNNEQFF.

A single count supports this clone. The J gene is TRBJ1-5, the V gene TRBV7-2; maybe TRBD1 (5 bases). V dropped 2 bases and J dropped 0 bases, with 8 bases sitting between them. The CDR3 runs to 15 residues. Germline CDR1 reads SGHTA; CDR2 reads FQGNSA. The CDR3 DNA sequence: TGTGCCAGCAGCTTACGGACAAATAGCAATCAGCCCCAGCATTTT. This sequence encodes CASSLRTNSNQPQHF.

The chain recombines TRBV5-8 with TRBJ1-5; weak D call: TRBD1 (6 bases). The ends were cut back, 3 bases at V and 9 bases at J, with 16 bases in the middle. CDR3 size: 14 residues. The germline V gene encodes CDR1 SGHTS and CDR2 YDEGEE. DNA for the CDR3: TGTGCCAGCAGCTCCCGACAGGCACAAGGGCCCCAGCATTTT. It is translated as CASSSRQAQGPQHF. The full variable domain, with the rest looked up from reference TRBV5-8 and TRBJ1-5, is EAGVTQSPTHLIKTRGQQATLRCSPISGHTSVYWYQQALGLGLQFLLWYDEGEERNRGNFPPRFSGRQFPNYSSELNVNALELEDSALYLCASSSRQAQGPQHFGDGTRLSIL.

With regard to this clone: At the DNA level, this CDR3 is encoded by other sequences in the same sample as well. V is TRBV19 and J is TRBJ2-7; 7 bases fit TRBD1. Germline CDR1 and CDR2: LNHDA and SQIVND (reference sequence). J lost 4 bases, V lost 3 bases, and 3 bases had no gene match. This CDR3 is 13 amino acids long. CDR3 coding DNA: TGTGCCAGTAGTATTGACAGGGAATACGAGCAGTACTTC. It specifies CASSIDREYEQYF.

V is TRBV27 and J is TRBJ2-7; the match to TRBD2 covers 11 bases. V was pared by 2 bases and J by 3 bases, with 9 bases of the junction left unmatched. The CDR3 extends over 17 amino acids. Germline V gene data show CDR1 as MNHEY and CDR2 as SMNVEV (reference sequence). CDR3 nucleotides: TGTGCCAGCAGTTTAGGGACTAGCGGACGGGGTTTCTACGAGCAGTACTTC. Its translation: CASSLGTSGRGFYEQYF.

J is TRBJ2-3 and V is TRBV11-2, with 7 bases fitting TRBD2. Trimming took 5 bases from V and 2 from J; bases not matched to a gene: 7. Per germline, CDR1 SGHAT and CDR2 FQNNGV. The CDR3 length is 15 residues. The chain's CDR3 is CASSTRAGPTDTQYF. DNA for the CDR3: TGTGCCAGCAGCACCCGAGCGGGGCCCACAGATACGCAGTATTTT. The complete variable domain, with remaining parts taken from reference TRBV11-2 and TRBJ2-3, reads EAGVAQSPRYKIIEKRQSVAFWCNPISGHATLYWYQQILGQGPKLLIQFQNNGVVDDSQLPKDRFSAERLKGVDSTLKIQPAKLEDSAVYLCASSTRAGPTDTQYFGPGTRLTVL.

CDR3 sequence: CASSPSGRVNEQFF. The CDR3 coding sequence is TGTGCCAGCAGTCCTAGCGGGAGAGTGAATGAGCAGTTCTTC. The chain joins TRBV9 to TRBJ2-1, with 10 bases that match TRBD2. Trimming removed 5 bases from V and 7 bases from J; junction bases left unmatched: 6. There are 14 residues in the CDR3. From germline, CDR1 is SGDLS and CDR2 YYNGEE.

In this sample, this clone turned up a few times. This chain connects TRBV5-1 to TRBJ2-1, with 11 bases that match TRBD2. CDR1 is SGHRS, CDR2 YFSETQ, per germline. The CDR3 is 15 residues long. V shed 2 bases and J 7 bases; nucleotides not matched to a gene: 5. DNA of the CDR3: TGCGCCAGCAGCTTTGTACTAGCGGGAGATAATGAGCAGTTCTTC. It specifies CASSFVLAGDNEQFF.

The gene calls are TRBV11-3 and TRBJ1-2; D is unresolved. Trimming removed 1 base from V and 3 bases from J, with 6 bases in between. Germline-derived CDR1 and CDR2 are SGHNT and YENEEA. The CDR3 spans 13 residues. This CDR3 is CASSLGADYGYTF. In nucleotides, the CDR3 is TGTGCCAGCAGCTTAGGGGCAGACTATGGCTACACCTTC. Together with reference TRBV11-3 and TRBJ1-2, the CDR3 gives the full variable domain: EAGVVQSPRYKIIEKKQPVAFWCNPISGHNTLYWYLQNLGQGPELLIRYENEEAVDDSQLPKDRFSAERLKGVDSTLKIQPAELGDSAVYLCASSLGADYGYTFGSGTRLTVV.

This clone was detected once. At the DNA level, this CDR3 is encoded by other sequences in the same sample as well. The chain couples TRBV10-3 to TRBJ2-3; no clear D. Per the germline V gene, CDR1 is ENHRY and CDR2 is SYGVKD. With 2 bases removed from V and 6 bases from J, the gap between germline ends came to 6 bases. The CDR3 covers 12 residues. The CDR3 DNA follows: TGTGCCATCAGTGAGGGCCTGGATACGCAGTATTTT. This gives the protein CAISEGLDTQYF.

This clone was observed a handful of times. This chain joins TRBV29-1 and TRBJ1-1; a possible D gene is TRBD1 (6 bases). This CDR3 has 13 amino acids. The V end was cut by 7 bases, the J end by 6 bases, with 18 bases between. Germline assignment: CDR1 SQVTM and CDR2 ANQGSEA. This CDR3 reads CSARKGVLAEAFF. Written as DNA, the CDR3 is TGCAGCGCCCGAAAGGGGGTGCTGGCTGAAGCTTTCTTT.

The chain combines TRBV18 with TRBJ2-5; TRBD1 aligns across 9 bases. V lost 6 bases and J lost 2; bases outside the gene matches: 4. Germline assignment: CDR1 KGHSH and CDR2 LQKENI. This CDR3 is built from 14 residues. For the CDR3, the DNA is TGTGCCAGCTCCCCCGGACAGGGGCAAGAGACCCAGTACTTC. This translates into CASSPGQGQETQYF.

A few counts support this clone. The gene calls are TRBV7-9 and TRBJ2-1; D is unresolved. Trimming took off 0 bases at V and 7 bases at J, with 7 bases between the two ends. CDR1 and CDR2 (germline): SEHNR, FQNEAQ (reference sequence). The CDR3 runs to 13 residues. CDR3 bases: TGTGCCAGCAGCTTAGCAGGAGCAAATGAGCAGTTCTTC. This translates into CASSLAGANEQFF.

The chain employs TRBV28 and TRBJ2-7; possibly TRBD1 for D (5 bases). V was pared by 3 bases and J by 8 bases, with 20 bases between. The CDR3 has 15 residues. Looked up from germline, CDR1 is MDHEN and CDR2 is SYDVKM. The CDR3 region has the DNA TGTGCCAGCAGTTTTCTGGCGGAAGGGGTCGGTAAGCAGTACTTC. Its translation is CASSFLAEGVGKQYF.

This clone has just one count. V usage is TRBV7-9 and J usage is TRBJ1-4; D is possibly TRBD1 (6 bases). The CDR3 runs 14 residues. Between the trimmed V and J ends, which lost 5 bases and 8 bases, there was a span of 15 bases. The germline CDR1 and CDR2 sequences are SEHNR and FQNEAQ (reference sequence). This CDR3 reads CASSRRGGEEKLFF. The CDR3 DNA reads as TGTGCCAGCAGCCGCAGGGGTGGTGAGGAAAAACTGTTTTTT.

The V call is TRBV7-3, the J call TRBJ2-7, with TRBD2 matching 10 bases. Trimming cost V 3 bases and J 7 bases; bases outside gene matches: 3. Germline assignment: CDR1 SGHTA and CDR2 FQGTGA. CDR3 length: 13 residues. DNA for the CDR3: TGTGCCAGCAGCTTCGGGACTAGCGATGAGCAGTACTTC. This codes for CASSFGTSDEQYF.

V is TRBV5-4 and J is TRBJ2-7; D is undetermined. V lost 0 bases, J lost 0 bases, and 7 bases lay in between. Germline V gene data show CDR1 as SGHNT and CDR2 as YYREEE (reference sequence). The CDR3 runs 14 residues. CDR3 region: CASSLDPSSYEQYF. The DNA for the CDR3 is TGTGCCAGCAGCTTGGATCCCAGCTCCTACGAGCAGTACTTC.

The rearrangement links TRBV5-1 to TRBJ2-3; D is possibly TRBD1 (5 bases). The CDR3 contains 14 residues. Trimming stripped 2 bases from V and 2 bases from J, with 9 bases between. CDR1 and CDR2 from the germline V gene are SGHRS and YFSETQ. CDR3 amino acids: CASSFPGPTDTQYF. In DNA form, the CDR3 reads TGCGCCAGCAGCTTCCCAGGGCCCACAGATACGCAGTATTTT.

V gene TRBV5-1 combines with J gene TRBJ2-7; 7 nucleotides line up with TRBD1. The J segment lost 4 bases and the V segment lost 0 bases, leaving 13 bases of the junction unmatched. Germline V gene sequence: CDR1 SGHRS, CDR2 YFSETQ. The CDR3 covers 17 residues. CDR3 protein: CASSLGAVTTGSYEQYF. The CDR3 DNA is TGCGCCAGCAGCTTGGGGGCTGTGACGACAGGGTCGTACGAGCAGTACTTC.

The V and J genes are TRBV7-2 and TRBJ2-2; the match to TRBD2 covers 7 bases. Losses at the gene ends were 5 bases for V and 7 bases for J; bases not matched to a gene: 19. CDR1 and CDR2 from the germline V gene are SGHTA and FQGNSA. The CDR3 runs 18 residues. The CDR3 region is CASSPPRFGAGVSGELFF. CDR3 DNA sequence: TGTGCCAGCAGCCCCCCCCGGTTTGGGGCGGGAGTTAGCGGGGAGCTGTTTTTT.

The CDR3 DNA is TGTGCCAGCAGTTTGACTCCCACCTTAGTCGGTTCACCCCTCCACTTT. It is translated as CASSLTPTLVGSPLHF. The V and J genes are TRBV28 and TRBJ1-6, with D uncertain. The CDR3 consists of 16 residues. Trimming took 3 bases from V and 9 from J, leaving 18 bases between them. Germline lookup yields CDR1 MDHEN and CDR2 SYDVKM.

The V call is TRBV29-1, the J call TRBJ1-1; no firm D call. CDR3 length equals 13 residues. The germline V gene has CDR1 SQVTM and CDR2 ANQGSEA. V was clipped by 7 bases and J by 0 bases, with 12 bases between them. CDR3: CSGRETMNTEAFF. CDR3 coding DNA: TGCAGCGGACGGGAGACAATGAACACTGAAGCTTTCTTT.